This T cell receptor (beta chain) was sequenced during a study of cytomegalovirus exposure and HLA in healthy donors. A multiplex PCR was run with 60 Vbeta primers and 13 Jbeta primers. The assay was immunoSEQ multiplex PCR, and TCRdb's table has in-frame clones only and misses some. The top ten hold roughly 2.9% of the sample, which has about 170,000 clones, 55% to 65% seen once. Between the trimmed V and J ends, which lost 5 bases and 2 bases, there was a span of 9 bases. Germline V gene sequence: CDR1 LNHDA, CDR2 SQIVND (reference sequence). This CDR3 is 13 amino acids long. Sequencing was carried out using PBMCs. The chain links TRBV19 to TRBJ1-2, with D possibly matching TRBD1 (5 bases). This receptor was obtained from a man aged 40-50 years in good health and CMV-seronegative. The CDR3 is CASSPRGNYGYTF. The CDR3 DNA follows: TGTGCCAGTAGTCCACGGGGGAACTATGGCTACACCTTC.